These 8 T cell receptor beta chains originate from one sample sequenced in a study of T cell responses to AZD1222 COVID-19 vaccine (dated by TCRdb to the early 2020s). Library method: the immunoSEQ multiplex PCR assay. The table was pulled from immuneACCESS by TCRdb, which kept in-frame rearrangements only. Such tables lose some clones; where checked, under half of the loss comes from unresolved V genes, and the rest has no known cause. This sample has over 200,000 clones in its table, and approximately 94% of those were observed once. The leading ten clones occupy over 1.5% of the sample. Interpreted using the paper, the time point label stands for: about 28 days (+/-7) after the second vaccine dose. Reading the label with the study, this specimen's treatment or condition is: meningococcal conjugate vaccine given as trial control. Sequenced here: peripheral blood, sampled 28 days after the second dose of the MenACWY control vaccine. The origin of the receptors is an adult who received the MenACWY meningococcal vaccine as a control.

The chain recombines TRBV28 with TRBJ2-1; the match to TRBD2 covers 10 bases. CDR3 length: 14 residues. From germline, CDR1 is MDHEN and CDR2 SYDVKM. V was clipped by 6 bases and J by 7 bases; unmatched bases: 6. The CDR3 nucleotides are TGTGCCAGCAGGGCAGGACTAGCGGTGAATGAGCAGTTCTTC. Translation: CASRAGLAVNEQFF.

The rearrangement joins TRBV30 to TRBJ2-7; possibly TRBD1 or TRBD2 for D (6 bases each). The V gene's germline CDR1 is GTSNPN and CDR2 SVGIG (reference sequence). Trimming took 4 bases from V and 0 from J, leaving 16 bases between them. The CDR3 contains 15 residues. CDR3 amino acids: CAWMGGRGLSYEQYF. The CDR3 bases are TGTGCCTGGATGGGGGGCCGGGGGCTCTCCTACGAGCAGTACTTC.

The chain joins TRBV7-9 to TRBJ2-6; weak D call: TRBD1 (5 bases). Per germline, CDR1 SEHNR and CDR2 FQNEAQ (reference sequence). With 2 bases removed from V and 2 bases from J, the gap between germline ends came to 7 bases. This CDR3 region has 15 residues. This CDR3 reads CASSLRGTGANVLTF. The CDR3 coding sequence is TGTGCCAGCAGCTTAAGGGGAACTGGGGCCAACGTCCTGACTTTC. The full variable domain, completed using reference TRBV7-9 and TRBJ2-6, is DTGVSQNPRHKITKRGQNVTFRCDPISEHNRLYWYRQTLGQGPEFLTYFQNEAQLEKSRLLSDRFSAERPKGSFSTLEIQRTEQGDSAMYLCASSLRGTGANVLTFGAGSRLTVL.

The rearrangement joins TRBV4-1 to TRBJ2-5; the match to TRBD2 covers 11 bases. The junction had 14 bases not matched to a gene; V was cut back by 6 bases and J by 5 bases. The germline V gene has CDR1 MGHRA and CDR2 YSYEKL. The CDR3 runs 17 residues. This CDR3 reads CASSLDLLAGVGETQYF. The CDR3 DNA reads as TGCGCCAGCAGTCTGGACTTACTAGCGGGGGTGGGGGAGACCCAGTACTTC.

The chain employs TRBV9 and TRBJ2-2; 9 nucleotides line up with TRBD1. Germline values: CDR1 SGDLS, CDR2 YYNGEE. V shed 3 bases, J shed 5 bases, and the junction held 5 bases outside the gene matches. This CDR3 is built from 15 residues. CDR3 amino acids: CASSAGTGTTGELFF. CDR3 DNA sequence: TGTGCCAGCAGCGCCGGGACAGGGACGACCGGGGAGCTGTTTTTT.

The DNA of the CDR3 is TGTGCCATCAGTGAGGACAGGGGTTCCTATGGCTACACCTTC. Translating it yields CAISEDRGSYGYTF. The chain links TRBV10-3 to TRBJ1-2; 8 bases line up with TRBD1. After removal of 2 bases from V and 4 bases from J, the junction contained 3 bases not matched to a gene. This CDR3 spans 14 amino acids. CDR1 is ENHRY and CDR2 is SYGVKD in the germline V gene.

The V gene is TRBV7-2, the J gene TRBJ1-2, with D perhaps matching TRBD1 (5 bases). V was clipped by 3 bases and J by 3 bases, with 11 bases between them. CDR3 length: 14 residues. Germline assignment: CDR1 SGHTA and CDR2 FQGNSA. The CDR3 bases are TGTGCCAGCAGCTTCGGGGGAGGTGACTATGGCTACACCTTC. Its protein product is CASSFGGGDYGYTF.

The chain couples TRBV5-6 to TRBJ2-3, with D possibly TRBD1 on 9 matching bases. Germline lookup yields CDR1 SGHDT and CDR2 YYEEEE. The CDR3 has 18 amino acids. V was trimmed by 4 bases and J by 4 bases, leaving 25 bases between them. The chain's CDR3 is CASSEGQGTRYYADTQYF. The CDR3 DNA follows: TGTGCCAGCAGCGAAGGACAGGGGACTAGGTATTATGCAGATACGCAGTATTTT.